The 26 T cell receptor beta chains presented below share a single source sample, sequenced in a study of blood T cell repertoires in COVID-19. The protocol was immunoSEQ multiplex PCR, while the TCRdb copy is restricted to in-frame clones and leaves out a portion. In the table there are 230,000 or so clones, 89% of which are singletons. The sequencing sample was made of peripheral blood. The receptors stem from a middle-aged woman who had recovered from COVID-19.

The chain recombines TRBV5-4 with TRBJ2-1, with 12 positions matching TRBD2. CDR1 and CDR2 (germline): SGHNT, YYREEE (reference sequence). Trimming cost V 6 bases and J 5 bases; bases outside gene matches: 6. The CDR3 loop spans 15 amino acids. The CDR3 here is CASTVLAGGNNEQFF. The CDR3 DNA reads TGTGCCAGCACCGTTCTAGCGGGAGGGAACAATGAGCAGTTCTTC.

The chain joins TRBV30 to TRBJ2-3; a possible D gene is TRBD2 (6 bases). This CDR3 is 13 amino acids long. Per the germline V gene, CDR1 is GTSNPN and CDR2 is SVGIG (reference sequence). The V gene lost 7 bases and the J gene lost 2 bases, with 13 bases spanning the gap. The DNA for the CDR3 is TGTGCCTCCGGAGGGCATATCACAGATACGCAGTATTTT. Its protein is CASGGHITDTQYF.

This chain connects TRBV30 to TRBJ1-6, with no clear D. CDR3 size: 14 residues. V lost 3 bases and J 0 bases, leaving 6 bases between the germline ends. The germline V gene encodes CDR1 GTSNPN and CDR2 SVGIG (reference sequence). CDR3 in DNA: TGTGCCTGGAGGCCCAGCTCCTATAATTCACCCCTCCACTTT. This gives the protein CAWRPSSYNSPLHF.

This clone was counted once. The rearrangement uses TRBV18 and TRBJ2-2; 7 bases align to TRBD1. Per the germline V gene, CDR1 is KGHSH and CDR2 is LQKENI. After removal of 2 bases from V and 3 bases from J, the junction contained 6 bases not matched to a gene. This CDR3 contains 16 residues. This CDR3 reads CASSPYTGADTGELFF. CDR3 DNA sequence: TGTGCCAGCTCACCATATACAGGGGCCGACACCGGGGAGCTGTTTTTT.

This rearrangement joins TRBV29-1 to TRBJ2-1; TRBD2 matches at 7 bases. Germline-derived CDR1 and CDR2 are SQVTM and ANQGSEA. V was pared by 7 bases and J by 7 bases, with 10 bases of the junction left unmatched. This CDR3 comprises 13 residues. As DNA, the CDR3 is TGCAGCGCCGGGCGGGAGACGAATAATGAGCAGTTCTTC. Residues: CSAGRETNNEQFF.

For the CDR3, the DNA is TGTGCCAGCAGCTTAGAAGGCAGGGGGCTCACAGATACGCAGTATTTT. Its protein is CASSLEGRGLTDTQYF. The chain employs TRBV5-6 and TRBJ2-3; 8 bases are shared with TRBD1. Germline V lookup: CDR1 SGHDT, CDR2 YYEEEE. V shed 2 bases and J 2 bases; nucleotides not matched to a gene: 7. The CDR3 contains 16 residues.

V is TRBV25-1 and J is TRBJ1-4; 8 nucleotides match TRBD1. This CDR3 region has 16 residues. Germline assignment: CDR1 MGHDK and CDR2 SYGVNS. J was trimmed by 7 bases and V by 0 bases; bases with no gene match: 7. As DNA, the CDR3 is TGTGCCAGCAGTGAATATCCCGGGACAGGAATTGAAAAACTGTTTTTT. Amino acid sequence: CASSEYPGTGIEKLFF.

This chain links TRBV2 with TRBJ2-7; a possible D gene is TRBD2 (7 bases). Germline V gene data show CDR1 as SNHLY and CDR2 as FYNNEI. The V end lost 6 bases, the J end lost 0 bases, and 12 bases lay between the germline ends. The CDR3 is 14 amino acids. The CDR3, as DNA: TGTGCCAGCAGGGAGGGGGGGAGCTCCTACGAGCAGTACTTC. It translates to CASREGGSSYEQYF.

The chain has TRBV18 and TRBJ2-1, with D possibly matching TRBD2 (5 bases). Trimming stripped 6 bases from V and 6 bases from J, with 12 bases between. The length of the CDR3 is 13 residues. In germline, CDR1 is KGHSH, CDR2 LQKENI. CDR3 in amino acids: CASSQSRGNEQFF. In DNA, the CDR3 is TGTGCCAGCTCCCAGAGTCGGGGCAATGAGCAGTTCTTC.

The chain joins TRBV7-9 to TRBJ1-5; possible D gene TRBD1, 5 bases. The V end lost 2 bases, the J end lost 10 bases, and 15 bases lay between the germline ends. The CDR3 runs to 14 residues. Germline assignment: CDR1 SEHNR and CDR2 FQNEAQ (reference sequence). The CDR3 protein is CASSLSDFREPQHF. The CDR3 nucleotides read TGTGCCAGCAGCTTATCAGATTTCAGGGAACCCCAGCATTTT. Full variable domain (missing parts from reference TRBV7-9 and TRBJ1-5): DTGVSQNPRHKITKRGQNVTFRCDPISEHNRLYWYRQTLGQGPEFLTYFQNEAQLEKSRLLSDRFSAERPKGSFSTLEIQRTEQGDSAMYLCASSLSDFREPQHFGDGTRLSIL.

This rearrangement joins TRBV11-2 to TRBJ1-2, with TRBD1 matching 7 bases. Germline V lookup: CDR1 SGHAT, CDR2 FQNNGV. V shed 4 bases and J 2 bases; nucleotides not matched to a gene: 10. The CDR3 length is 16 residues. As DNA, the CDR3 is TGTGCCAGCAGCTCTACGAGCAAAGGGGGCAACTATGGCTACACCTTC. Its protein product is CASSSTSKGGNYGYTF.

V is TRBV18 and J is TRBJ1-5, with D unresolved. The V and J ends lost 6 bases and 1 base respectively, with 7 bases between them. Germline CDR1 KGHSH, CDR2 LQKENI. This CDR3 is 13 amino acids long. The DNA of the CDR3 is TGTGCCAGCTCCCCTCCGAGCAATCAGCCCCAGCATTTT. Its protein is CASSPPSNQPQHF.

This chain links TRBV24-1 with TRBJ2-3, with D possibly being TRBD2 (7 bases). The V gene's germline CDR1 is KGHDR and CDR2 SFDVKD. This CDR3 has 15 amino acids. V lost 5 bases, J lost 4 bases, and 15 bases lay in between. CDR3 bases: TGTGCCACCAGTGTTGGAGGGAGGGGGTCAGATACGCAGTATTTT. Amino acid sequence: CATSVGGRGSDTQYF.

The chain carries TRBV11-2 and TRBJ2-1; no reliable D call. The CDR3 extends over 17 amino acids. Trimming removed 0 bases at V and 8 bases at J, with 20 bases between. In germline, CDR1 is SGHAT, CDR2 FQNNGV. The CDR3 bases are TGTGCCAGCAGCTTAGACACCCACGGAGTTTTATTGTATGAGCAGTTCTTC. This translates into CASSLDTHGVLLYEQFF. Looking up the rest from reference TRBV11-2 and TRBJ2-1 gives the full variable domain: EAGVAQSPRYKIIEKRQSVAFWCNPISGHATLYWYQQILGQGPKLLIQFQNNGVVDDSQLPKDRFSAERLKGVDSTLKIQPAKLEDSAVYLCASSLDTHGVLLYEQFFGPGTRLTVL.

The rearrangement links TRBV28 to TRBJ1-2, with TRBD1 matching 8 bases. V dropped 7 bases and J dropped 3; count of bases not matched to a gene: 7. CDR3 length: 14 amino acids. Germline CDR1 is MDHEN and CDR2 is SYDVKM. The CDR3 spells CASILRQGHYGYTF. For the CDR3, the DNA is TGTGCCAGCATACTTCGACAGGGGCACTATGGCTACACCTTC.

V gene TRBV12-3 or TRBV12-4 combines with J gene TRBJ1-4; D possibly corresponds to TRBD1 (5 bases). Trimming left V 6 bases short and J 8 bases short, with 13 bases between. The CDR3 extends over 13 amino acids. CDR3 loop: CASSPLRQEKLFF. CDR3 bases: TGTGCCAGCAGCCCACTCCGACAGGAAAAACTGTTTTTT.

The rearrangement uses TRBV20-1 and TRBJ2-1; D possibly corresponds to TRBD1 (5 bases). The CDR3 loop spans 11 amino acids. Germline values: CDR1 DFQATT, CDR2 SNEGSKA (reference sequence). V was pared by 5 bases and J by 11 bases, with 13 bases between. The CDR3 coding sequence is TGCAGTGCTGGGGCTGGGGCGAAGCAGTTCTTC. Encoded protein: CSAGAGAKQFF.

The V call is TRBV7-2, the J call TRBJ2-5, with 14 nucleotides matching TRBD2. This CDR3 is built from 16 residues. Germline CDR1 SGHTA, CDR2 FQGNSA. J lost 4 bases, V lost 4 bases, and 5 bases had no gene match. CDR3: CASSSWGLAGVETQYF. The CDR3 DNA is TGTGCCAGCAGCTCCTGGGGACTAGCGGGAGTAGAGACCCAGTACTTC.

The chain couples TRBV18 to TRBJ1-6; no firm D call. CDR3 length: 15 residues. V was cut by 1 base and J by 10 bases, with 14 bases left in between. Germline V gene lookup returns CDR1 KGHSH and CDR2 LQKENI. This CDR3 reads CASSPRTDSGSPLHF. Written as DNA, the CDR3 is TGTGCCAGCTCACCACGGACGGACTCTGGGTCACCCCTCCACTTT.

The V and J genes are TRBV6-6 and TRBJ2-2, with 9 positions matching TRBD1. Germline lookup yields CDR1 MNHNY and CDR2 SVGAGI (reference sequence). CDR3 length: 17 residues. The V segment lost 5 bases and the J segment 5 bases; nucleotides outside the gene matches: 12. CDR3: CASSPLGQGEVTGELFF. In nucleotides, the CDR3 is TGTGCCAGCAGTCCCCTGGGACAGGGCGAGGTTACCGGGGAGCTGTTTTTT.

The rearrangement uses TRBV2 and TRBJ1-1; D is unclear. V was pared by 5 bases and J by 3 bases, with 4 bases between. CDR3 size: 11 residues. CDR1 SNHLY and CDR2 FYNNEI come from the germline V gene. CDR3 residues: CASSIDTEAFF. CDR3 DNA: TGTGCCAGCAGTATCGACACTGAAGCTTTCTTT.

The chain recombines TRBV18 with TRBJ2-7; TRBD2 agrees at 13 bases. Trimming removed 4 bases from V and 0 bases from J; junction bases left unmatched: 6. From germline, CDR1 is KGHSH and CDR2 LQKENI. The CDR3 contains 17 residues. CDR3 in amino acids: CASSLGLAGRSSYEQYV. The CDR3 bases are TGTGCCAGCTCACTGGGACTAGCGGGACGGAGCTCCTACGAGCAGTACGTC.

The chain employs TRBV19 and TRBJ2-5, with 15 positions matching TRBD2. This CDR3 has 15 residues. The V segment lost 10 bases and the J segment 5 bases; nucleotides outside the gene matches: 8. Germline CDR1 and CDR2: LNHDA and SQIVND (reference sequence). The CDR3 here is CATRTSGRAGETQYF. The CDR3 nucleotides are TGTGCCACTCGGACTAGCGGGAGGGCCGGGGAGACCCAGTACTTC.

The rearrangement links TRBV19 to TRBJ1-1, with 7 positions matching TRBD1. Germline V gene data show CDR1 as LNHDA and CDR2 as SQIVND (reference sequence). With 4 bases clipped from V and 11 bases from J, the junction kept 10 bases outside the gene matches. This CDR3 comprises 13 residues. The CDR3 DNA sequence: TGTGCCAGTAGTACCGGGACAGCACACTGGGCTTTCTTT. This encodes CASSTGTAHWAFF.

This chain links TRBV7-9 with TRBJ1-1; no firm D call. The CDR3 is 13 amino acids. The germline CDR1 and CDR2 sequences are SEHNR and FQNEAQ (reference sequence). Trimming took off 5 bases at V and 6 bases at J, with 13 bases between the two ends. DNA for the CDR3: TGTGCCAGCAGCCTGTTTGAGAGAGCTGAAGCTTTCTTT. Translation: CASSLFERAEAFF. The variable domain in full, with the rest retrieved from reference TRBV7-9 and TRBJ1-1, is DTGVSQNPRHKITKRGQNVTFRCDPISEHNRLYWYRQTLGQGPEFLTYFQNEAQLEKSRLLSDRFSAERPKGSFSTLEIQRTEQGDSAMYLCASSLFERAEAFFGQGTRLTVV.

The rearrangement links TRBV27 to TRBJ1-2; 7 positions agree with TRBD1. The germline gives CDR1 MNHEY, CDR2 SMNVEV (reference sequence). The CDR3 extends over 11 amino acids. V shed 6 bases, J shed 8 bases, and the junction held 3 bases outside the gene matches. The CDR3 reads CASRQGRGYTF. The CDR3 nucleotides read TGTGCCAGCAGACAGGGGAGGGGCTACACCTTC.